Below, 17 T cell receptor beta chains from the same sample are listed, as sequenced in a study of blood T cell repertoires in COVID-19. Sequencing used immunoSEQ multiplex PCR; TCRdb keeps in-frame clones, though not all of them. The table records some 230,000 clones, roughly 84% of them present only once. Material for sequencing was peripheral blood. These TCRs come from a woman between 55 and 75 years old who had recovered from COVID-19.

The chain couples TRBV19 to TRBJ1-2; no clear D gene. Per germline, CDR1 LNHDA and CDR2 SQIVND (reference sequence). The length of the CDR3 is 14 residues. V was pared by 5 bases and J by 3 bases, with 13 bases between. The DNA for the CDR3 is TGTGCCAGTAGTCCACTACACGGGGACTATGGCTACACCTTC. It is translated as CASSPLHGDYGYTF. Supplemented by reference TRBV19 and TRBJ1-2, the full variable domain reads DGGITQSPKYLFRKEGQNVTLSCEQNLNHDAMYWYRQDPGQGLRLIYYSQIVNDFQKGDIAEGYSVSREKKESFPLTVTSAQKNPTAFYLCASSPLHGDYGYTFGSGTRLTVV.

This clone was detected a few times. The rearrangement links TRBV19 to TRBJ1-5; 8 positions agree with TRBD1. The CDR3 is 16 residues long. The junction had 6 bases not matched to a gene; V was cut back by 0 bases and J by 5 bases. Per the germline V gene, CDR1 is LNHDA and CDR2 is SQIVND (reference sequence). The CDR3: CASSIEGQAGDQPQHF. CDR3 in DNA: TGTGCCAGTAGTATAGAGGGACAGGCTGGGGATCAGCCCCAGCATTTT.

This chain joins TRBV5-4 and TRBJ2-2, with D possibly matching TRBD2 (6 bases). In germline, CDR1 is SGHNT, CDR2 YYREEE (reference sequence). Trimming pared 4 bases from V and 1 base from J, leaving 8 bases between. The CDR3 contains 14 residues. The CDR3 bases are TGTGCCAGCAGCCAGGGACTGAACACCGGGGAGCTGTTTTTT. It is translated as CASSQGLNTGELFF.

The gene calls are TRBV7-9 and TRBJ2-1, with D possibly being TRBD2 (6 bases). The CDR3 length is 12 residues. Germline V gene lookup returns CDR1 SEHNR and CDR2 FQNEAQ (reference sequence). V dropped 4 bases and J dropped 10 bases, with 11 bases sitting between them. CDR3 residues: CASSSGLPEQFF. The CDR3 bases are TGTGCCAGCAGCTCGGGACTGCCCGAGCAGTTCTTC.

The chain couples TRBV29-1 to TRBJ2-2; D might be TRBD2 (5 bases). This CDR3 is built from 15 residues. V was shortened by 5 bases and J by 0 bases, with 13 bases between the two germline ends. Per germline, CDR1 SQVTM and CDR2 ANQGSEA. CDR3 sequence reads: CSVRRGLSNTGELFF. CDR3 sequence (DNA): TGCAGCGTTCGCCGGGGATTATCGAACACCGGGGAGCTGTTTTTT.

The rearrangement uses TRBV29-1 and TRBJ2-2; 8 bases agree with TRBD2. The junction had 3 bases not matched to a gene; V was cut back by 7 bases and J by 5 bases. The length of the CDR3 is 12 residues. The germline V gene encodes CDR1 SQVTM and CDR2 ANQGSEA. The CDR3 DNA reads TGCAGCGCGGGAGGGGTTACCGGGGAGCTGTTTTTT. Protein sequence: CSAGGVTGELFF.

This sequence joins TRBV4-3 and TRBJ1-6, with 8 bases fitting TRBD1. Losses at the gene ends were 2 bases for V and 7 bases for J; bases not matched to a gene: 4. Germline loops: CDR1 LGHNA, CDR2 YSLEER. The CDR3 covers 15 residues. CDR3 sequence (DNA): TGCGCCAGCAGCCAACGGGGGACAGGCAATTCACCCCTCCACTTT. Its translation is CASSQRGTGNSPLHF.

This clone was seen more than once but under ten times. The CDR3 protein is CASTTGLGGAYEQYF. The CDR3 DNA reads TGTGCCAGCACCACCGGTTTAGGGGGAGCCTACGAGCAGTACTTC. The chain links TRBV5-6 to TRBJ2-7; D is possibly TRBD1 (6 bases). V was shortened by 6 bases and J by 2 bases, with 18 bases between the two germline ends. The CDR3 sequence is 15 residues long. Germline-derived CDR1 and CDR2 are SGHDT and YYEEEE.

The chain employs TRBV6-5 and TRBJ2-7, with 9 bases that match TRBD2. CDR3 length equals 15 residues. The V gene end was trimmed by 4 bases and the J gene end by 3 bases; junction bases not matched to a gene: 7. Looked up from germline, CDR1 is MNHEY and CDR2 is SVGAGI. The CDR3 DNA reads as TGTGCCAGCAGTTTTGTGACTAGCGGCCGCTACGAGCAGTACTTC. Protein sequence: CASSFVTSGRYEQYF.

V is TRBV11-1 and J is TRBJ2-7; weak D call: TRBD2 (6 bases). This CDR3 region has 14 residues. V gave up 5 bases and J gave up 2 bases, with 13 bases separating them. Germline V gene sequence: CDR1 SGHAT, CDR2 FQDESV (reference sequence). The CDR3 sequence is CASSQEGQTYEQYF. For the CDR3, the DNA is TGTGCCAGCAGCCAGGAGGGGCAGACCTACGAGCAGTACTTC.

This clone turned up a few times. The CDR3 spells CASSPGRARYNEQFF. The CDR3 DNA reads as TGTGCCAGCAGCCCCGGGAGGGCGCGCTACAATGAGCAGTTCTTC. The chain has TRBV7-9 and TRBJ2-1; TRBD2 matches 8 bases. The V gene end was trimmed by 5 bases and the J gene end by 3 bases; junction bases not matched to a gene: 6. The CDR3 is 15 amino acids. Germline assignment: CDR1 SEHNR and CDR2 FQNEAQ (reference sequence). Supplemented by reference TRBV7-9 and TRBJ2-1, the full variable domain reads DTGVSQNPRHKITKRGQNVTFRCDPISEHNRLYWYRQTLGQGPEFLTYFQNEAQLEKSRLLSDRFSAERPKGSFSTLEIQRTEQGDSAMYLCASSPGRARYNEQFFGPGTRLTVL.

This chain connects TRBV6-5 to TRBJ2-2; D possibly corresponds to TRBD1 (5 bases). CDR1 MNHEY and CDR2 SVGAGI come from the germline V gene. The germline V and J ends were trimmed by 7 bases and 0 bases, with 9 bases remaining between them. This CDR3 comprises 14 residues. The CDR3 DNA reads as TGTGCCAGCATGAAGGGGTCGAACACCGGGGAGCTGTTTTTT. It yields the protein CASMKGSNTGELFF.

This chain uses TRBV6-1 with TRBJ2-7; 9 positions match TRBD1. The CDR3 is 16 amino acids. The germline CDR1 and CDR2 sequences are MNHNS and SASEGT. Losses at the gene ends were 2 bases for V and 3 bases for J; bases not matched to a gene: 8. CDR3 nucleotides: TGTGCCAGCAGTGAACACATCGGGACAGGGCTCTACGAGCAGTACTTC. Protein: CASSEHIGTGLYEQYF.

The CDR3 protein is CASGLVLGLVSPTDTQYF. CDR3 bases: TGTGCTAGTGGTTTGGTATTGGGACTAGTATCGCCCACAGATACGCAGTATTTT. The chain links TRBV12-5 to TRBJ2-3; TRBD2 matches 8 bases. Germline V CDR1 and CDR2: LGHNT, FRNRAP. The V gene end was trimmed by 0 bases and the J gene end by 2 bases; junction bases not matched to a gene: 10. There are 18 residues in the CDR3.

The chain has TRBV9 and TRBJ2-3, with no clear D. This CDR3 contains 14 residues. CDR1 is SGDLS, CDR2 YYNGEE, per germline. Trimming removed 0 bases at V and 2 bases at J, with 7 bases between. The CDR3 loop reads CASSVGAPTDTQYF. The CDR3, as DNA: TGTGCCAGCAGCGTAGGGGCCCCCACAGATACGCAGTATTTT.

The J gene is TRBJ2-6, the V gene TRBV11-2, with 7 positions matching TRBD1. The CDR3 totals 15 residues. From germline, CDR1 is SGHAT and CDR2 FQNNGV. Trimming at V came to 5 bases and at J to 2 bases, leaving 3 bases not matched to a gene. CDR3 coding DNA: TGTGCCAGCAGCCCAGGGACAGCTGGGGCCAACGTCCTGACTTTC. As protein: CASSPGTAGANVLTF.

The J gene is TRBJ2-2, the V gene TRBV27; the D is unclear. The germline gives CDR1 MNHEY, CDR2 SMNVEV (reference sequence). The ends were cut back, 5 bases at V and 0 bases at J, with 13 bases in the middle. This CDR3 has 16 amino acids. The DNA for the CDR3 is TGTGCCAGCAGTCCGATACTGTTCGCGAACACCGGGGAGCTGTTTTTT. Residues: CASSPILFANTGELFF.